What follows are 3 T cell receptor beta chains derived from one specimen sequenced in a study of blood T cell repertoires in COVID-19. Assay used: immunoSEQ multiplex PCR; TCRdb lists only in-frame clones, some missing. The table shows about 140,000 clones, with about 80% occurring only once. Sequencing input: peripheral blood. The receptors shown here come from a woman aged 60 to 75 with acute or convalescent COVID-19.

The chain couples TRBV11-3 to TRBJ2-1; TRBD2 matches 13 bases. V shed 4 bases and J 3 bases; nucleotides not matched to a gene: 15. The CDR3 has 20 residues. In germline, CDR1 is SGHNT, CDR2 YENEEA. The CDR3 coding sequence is TGTGCCAGCAGCTCGGATGGGCATACTAGCGGGAGGGCCCTCTACAATGAGCAGTTCTTC. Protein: CASSSDGHTSGRALYNEQFF. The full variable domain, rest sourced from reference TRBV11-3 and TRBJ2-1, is EAGVVQSPRYKIIEKKQPVAFWCNPISGHNTLYWYLQNLGQGPELLIRYENEEAVDDSQLPKDRFSAERLKGVDSTLKIQPAELGDSAVYLCASSSDGHTSGRALYNEQFFGPGTRLTVL.

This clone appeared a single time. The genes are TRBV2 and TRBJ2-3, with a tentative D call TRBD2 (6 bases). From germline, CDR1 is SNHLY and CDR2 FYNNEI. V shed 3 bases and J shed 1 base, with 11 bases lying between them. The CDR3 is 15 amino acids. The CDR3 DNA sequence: TGTGCCAGCAGTGAGGCTTGGGAGGGCACAGATACGCAGTATTTT. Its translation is CASSEAWEGTDTQYF. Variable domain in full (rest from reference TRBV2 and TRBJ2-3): EPEVTQTPSHQVTQMGQEVILRCVPISNHLYFYWYRQILGQKVEFLVSFYNNEISEKSEIFDDQFSVERPDGSNFTLKIRSTKLEDSAMYFCASSEAWEGTDTQYFGPGTRLTVL.

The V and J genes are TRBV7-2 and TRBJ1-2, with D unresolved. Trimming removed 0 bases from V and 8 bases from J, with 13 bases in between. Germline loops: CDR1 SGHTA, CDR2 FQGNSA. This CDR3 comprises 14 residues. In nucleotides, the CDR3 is TGTGCCAGCAGCTTAGCCGGGTCCCCACGGGGCTACACCTTC. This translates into CASSLAGSPRGYTF.